Ten or more counts support the clone carrying this TCR beta chain. The record originates from a study of regulatory T cells in long-lasting Graves disease. Investigators prepared the TCR beta libraries by applying iRepertoire HTBI primers and Arm-PCR of CDR3 regions. TCRdb reprocessed the multiplex PCR reads with MiXCR, giving one entry per CDR3 protein. Of 510,000 or so distinct CDR3 sequences in the sample, around 12% are singletons; the top ten hold around 9.3%. Germline lookup yields CDR1 SNHLY and CDR2 FYNNEI. Trimming shortened V by 2 bases and J by 5 bases, and 6 bases separated the two germline ends. The CDR3 is 12 amino acids. Noted time point: newly diagnosed GD, antithyroid drugs for less than 3 months. Preparation of the TCR library used RNA extracted from PBMCs. This same sample was also part of a study on T cells in Graves' hyperthyroidism and ophthalmopathy. That paper notes: Ophthalmopathy was predicted by the model a median of about 6.5 months ahead of onset.

The rearrangement uses TRBV2 and TRBJ2-5; weak D call: TRBD2 (5 bases). Sequencing used peripheral blood mononuclear cells (PBMCs), obtained at new diagnosis, from a patient treated with antithyroid drugs. This TCR derives from a woman aged 30 to 39 with Graves disease. CDR3 nucleotide sequence: TGTGCCAGCAGTGAATGGAGGGAGACCCAGTACTTC. Residues: CASSEWRETQYF. Combining the CDR3 with reference TRBV2 and TRBJ2-5 gives the whole variable domain EPEVTQTPSHQVTQMGQEVILRCVPISNHLYFYWYRQILGQKVEFLVSFYNNEISEKSEIFDDQFSVERPDGSNFTLKIRSTKLEDSAMYFCASSEWRETQYFGPGTRLLVL.